This T cell receptor (beta chain) was identified in a study of cytotoxic CD8 clonotypes in ibrutinib-treated CLL. A 1 in 200,000 to 1 in 1 million T cell depth was the sequencing target. Sequenced by immunoSEQ multiplex PCR; TCRdb stores in-frame clones only, minus some. The table records about 7,600 clones, roughly 80% of them present only once. Germline V gives CDR1 MNHEY, CDR2 SMNVEV (reference sequence). This CDR3 has 13 residues. The V gene end was trimmed by 3 bases and the J gene end by 4 bases; junction bases not matched to a gene: 3. The source material was PBMCs, sampled before ibrutinib treatment. The TCR originated in a human donor with chronic lymphocytic leukemia. This chain connects TRBV27 to TRBJ2-7, with 7 bases lining up with TRBD1. For the CDR3, the DNA is TGTGCCAGCAGTTTTTTACAGGGGTACGAGCAGTACTTC. It is translated as CASSFLQGYEQYF.